These 3 T cell receptor beta chains originate from one sample sequenced in a study of shared clonotypes between healthy human individuals. Data came from immunoSEQ multiplex PCR; TCRdb stores just in-frame clones and leaves some out. This table holds roughly 760,000 clones, about 74% found once. Sequences were obtained from memory CD4+ T cells sorted from blood. Subset: CD45RA-negative fraction. The receptor source for this set is a woman aged 25-40 years in good health.

The CDR3 DNA reads TGCGCCAGCAGCTTGGCCCGAGCGGGATTAAACTACGAGCAGTACTTC. Translation gives CASSLARAGLNYEQYF. The chain uses TRBV5-1 and TRBJ2-7; 7 bases map to TRBD2. This CDR3 spans 16 amino acids. Looked up from germline, CDR1 is SGHRS and CDR2 is YFSETQ. With V trimmed by 0 bases and J by 3 bases, 9 bases remained unmatched.

The chain carries TRBV5-4 and TRBJ1-2, with D uncertain. Germline lookup yields CDR1 SGHNT and CDR2 YYREEE (reference sequence). Deletions cut 7 bases from V and 5 bases from J, with 15 bases between. The CDR3 spans 13 residues. In nucleotides, the CDR3 is TGTGCCAGCGGCTCGGACCTGGTTTATGGCTACACCTTC. Translating it yields CASGSDLVYGYTF.

The V gene is TRBV11-2, the J gene TRBJ1-4; 8 bases match TRBD1. J was trimmed by 8 bases and V by 3 bases; bases with no gene match: 5. The CDR3 extends over 14 amino acids. The germline V gene has CDR1 SGHAT and CDR2 FQNNGV. As DNA, the CDR3 is TGTGCCAGCAGCTTCGGACAGGGCGGCGAAAAACTGTTTTTT. The encoded protein is CASSFGQGGEKLFF. The whole variable domain, filled in from reference TRBV11-2 and TRBJ1-4, reads EAGVAQSPRYKIIEKRQSVAFWCNPISGHATLYWYQQILGQGPKLLIQFQNNGVVDDSQLPKDRFSAERLKGVDSTLKIQPAKLEDSAVYLCASSFGQGGEKLFFGSGTQLSVL.